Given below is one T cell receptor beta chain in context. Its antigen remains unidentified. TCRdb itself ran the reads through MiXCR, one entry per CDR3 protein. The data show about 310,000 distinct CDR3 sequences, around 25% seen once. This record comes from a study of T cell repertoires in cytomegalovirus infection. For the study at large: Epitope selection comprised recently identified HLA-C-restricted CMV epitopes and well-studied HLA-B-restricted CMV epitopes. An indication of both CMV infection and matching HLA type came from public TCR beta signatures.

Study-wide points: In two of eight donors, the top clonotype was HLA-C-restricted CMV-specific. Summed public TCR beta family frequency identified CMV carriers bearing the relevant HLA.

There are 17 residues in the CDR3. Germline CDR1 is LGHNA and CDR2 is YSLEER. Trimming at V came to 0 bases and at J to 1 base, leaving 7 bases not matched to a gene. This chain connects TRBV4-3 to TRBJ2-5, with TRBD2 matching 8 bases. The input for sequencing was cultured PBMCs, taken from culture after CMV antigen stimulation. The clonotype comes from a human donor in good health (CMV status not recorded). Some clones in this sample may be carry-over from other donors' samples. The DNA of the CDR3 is TGCGCCAGCAGCCAAGATTACGGGGGGGGGACCCAAGAGACCCAGTACTTC. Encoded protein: CASSQDYGGGTQETQYF.